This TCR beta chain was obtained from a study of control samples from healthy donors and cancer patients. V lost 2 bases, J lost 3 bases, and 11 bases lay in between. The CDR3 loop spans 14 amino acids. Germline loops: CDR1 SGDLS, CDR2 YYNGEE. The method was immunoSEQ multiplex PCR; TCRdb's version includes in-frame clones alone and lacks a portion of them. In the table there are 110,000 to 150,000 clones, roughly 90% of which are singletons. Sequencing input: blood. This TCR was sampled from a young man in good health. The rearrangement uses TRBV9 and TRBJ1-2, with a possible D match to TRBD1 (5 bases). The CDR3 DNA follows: TGTGCCAGCAGCGTTAGCCGGGGCTACTATGGCTACACCTTC. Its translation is CASSVSRGYYGYTF. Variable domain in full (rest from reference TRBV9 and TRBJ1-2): DSGVTQTPKHLITATGQRVTLRCSPRSGDLSVYWYQQSLDQGLQFLIQYYNGEERAKGNILERFSAQQFPDLHSELNLSSLELGDSALYFCASSVSRGYYGYTFGSGTRLTVV.